The entry below gives a single T cell receptor (beta chain) sequence along with its context. The antigen is undetermined. The data belong to a study of blood T cells in healthy people across ages. Study background: T cells yielded about one barcoded beta molecule per two cells through template switching.

Study-wide results and caveats: Expanded clonotype shifts may have been confounded, as the donors had an unknown CMV status.

Germline assignment: CDR1 SEHNR and CDR2 FQNEAQ (reference sequence). The trim removed 5 bases at V and 2 bases at J, leaving 9 bases unmatched. The CDR3 is 15 amino acids. Primers used in a second PCR of about 6 to 12 cycles were a sample-barcoded 5' primer and a J-beta primer mix. TCRdb used MiXCR to reprocess the 5' RACE reads, holding one entry per CDR3 protein. The data contain about 1.4 million distinct CDR3 sequences, roughly 60% of them singletons. There were healthy Caucasian individuals from Russia, aged about 6 to 100, serving as donors. What was sequenced was blood. The receptor was derived from a man between 18 and 35 years old in good health. The chain has TRBV7-9 and TRBJ2-7; TRBD1 matches at 7 bases. DNA for the CDR3: TGTGCCAGCAGCGAAACTGCAGGGGGTCCCTACGAGCAGTACTTC. Protein sequence: CASSETAGGPYEQYF. The variable domain in full, completed from reference TRBV7-9 and TRBJ2-7, reads DTGVSQNPRHKITKRGQNVTFRCDPISEHNRLYWYRQTLGQGPEFLTYFQNEAQLEKSRLLSDRFSAERPKGSFSTLEIQRTEQGDSAMYLCASSETAGGPYEQYFGPGTRLTVT.